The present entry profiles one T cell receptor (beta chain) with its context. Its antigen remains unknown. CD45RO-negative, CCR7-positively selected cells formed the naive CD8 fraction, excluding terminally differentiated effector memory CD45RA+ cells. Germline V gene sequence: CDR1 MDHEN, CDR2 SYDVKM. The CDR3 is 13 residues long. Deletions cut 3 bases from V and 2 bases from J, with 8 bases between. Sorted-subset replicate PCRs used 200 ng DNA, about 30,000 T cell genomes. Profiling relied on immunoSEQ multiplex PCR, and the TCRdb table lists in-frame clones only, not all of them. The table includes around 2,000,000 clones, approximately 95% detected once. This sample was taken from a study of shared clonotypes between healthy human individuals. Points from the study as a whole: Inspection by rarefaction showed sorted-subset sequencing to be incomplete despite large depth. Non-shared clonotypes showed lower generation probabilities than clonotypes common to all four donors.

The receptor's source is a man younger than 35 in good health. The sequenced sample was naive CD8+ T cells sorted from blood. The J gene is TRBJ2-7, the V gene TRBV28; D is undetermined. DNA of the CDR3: TGTGCCAGCAGTTTCGACACCACCTACGAGCAGTACTTC. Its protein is CASSFDTTYEQYF.